This entry lists 13 T cell receptor beta chains sequenced from one sample in a study of blood T cell repertoires in COVID-19. Method: immunoSEQ multiplex PCR; TCRdb's copy keeps in-frame clones and lacks some. Here the sample spans about 160,000 clones, around 87% being singletons. The sequenced sample consisted of peripheral blood. These receptors all come from a young man with COVID-19, enrolled during active disease.

A few counts support this clone. J is TRBJ1-5 and V is TRBV28, with TRBD1 identical over 7 bases. V lost 5 bases and J lost 6; bases outside the gene matches: 10. The CDR3 extends over 15 amino acids. Germline values: CDR1 MDHEN, CDR2 SYDVKM. The CDR3 DNA reads as TGTGCCAGCAGTCCGGGGGCCAAGGGGGCTCAGCCCCAGCATTTT. Its translation is CASSPGAKGAQPQHF.

The chain employs TRBV9 and TRBJ2-7, with TRBD2 matching over 9 bases. Trimming cost V 5 bases and J 6 bases; bases outside gene matches: 9. The CDR3 has 14 residues. The germline CDR1 and CDR2 sequences are SGDLS and YYNGEE. In nucleotides, the CDR3 is TGTGCCAGCAGTCACGGCGGGAGGGATGGCGAGCAGTACTTC. Its translation: CASSHGGRDGEQYF. The complete variable domain, with remaining parts taken from reference TRBV9 and TRBJ2-7, reads DSGVTQTPKHLITATGQRVTLRCSPRSGDLSVYWYQQSLDQGLQFLIQYYNGEERAKGNILERFSAQQFPDLHSELNLSSLELGDSALYFCASSHGGRDGEQYFGPGTRLTVT.

The rearrangement joins TRBV9 to TRBJ2-1; 7 positions match TRBD1. This CDR3 is 12 amino acids long. Germline assignment: CDR1 SGDLS and CDR2 YYNGEE. V trimming: 4 bases; J trimming: 7 bases; junction bases outside the gene matches: 2. The CDR3 reads CASSPGQNEQFF. The CDR3 coding sequence is TGTGCCAGCAGCCCGGGACAGAATGAGCAGTTCTTC.

This rearrangement joins TRBV6-1 to TRBJ2-7; TRBD2 aligns across 10 bases. The ends lost 1 base at V and 5 bases at J; junction bases unmatched: 14. This CDR3 has 18 amino acids. Germline-derived CDR1 and CDR2 are MNHNS and SASEGT. CDR3 coding DNA: TGTGCCAGCAGTGAAGTGAGGTCTAGCGGGAGCATAGCCCACGAGCAGTACTTC. Translation gives CASSEVRSSGSIAHEQYF.

This chain uses TRBV5-1 with TRBJ2-6; 8 bases are a match to TRBD2. CDR1 is SGHRS and CDR2 is YFSETQ in the germline V gene. The CDR3 runs 17 residues. Trimming at V came to 4 bases and at J to 3 bases, leaving 9 bases not matched to a gene. CDR3 DNA sequence: TGCGCCAGCAGCCCGGGGGGGGCGAGAGATGGGGCCAACGTCCTGACTTTC. It encodes CASSPGGARDGANVLTF.

This clone was counted a few times. This rearrangement joins TRBV2 to TRBJ1-2; D is undetermined. Germline V gene data show CDR1 as SNHLY and CDR2 as FYNNEI. V was shortened by 3 bases and J by 0 bases, with 8 bases between the two germline ends. This CDR3 is built from 14 residues. The CDR3 protein is CASSDAGANYGYTF. DNA of the CDR3: TGTGCCAGCAGTGATGCGGGAGCTAACTATGGCTACACCTTC.

This CDR3 is CASSDQAFGNTIYF. The CDR3 nucleotides read TGCGCCAGCAGTGATCAGGCGTTTGGAAACACCATATATTTT. The gene calls are TRBV10-2 and TRBJ1-3; D is unclear. The germline V and J ends were trimmed by 3 bases and 3 bases, with 9 bases remaining between them. CDR1 is WSHSY, CDR2 SAAADI, per germline. The CDR3 extends over 14 amino acids.

The chain is built from TRBV6-1 and TRBJ2-7, with a weak D call TRBD1 (5 bases). The CDR3 runs to 15 residues. Trimming left V 1 base short and J 3 bases short, with 13 bases between. CDR1 and CDR2 from the germline V gene are MNHNS and SASEGT. The CDR3 sequence: CASSEGIGAVYEQYF. The CDR3, as DNA: TGTGCCAGCAGTGAAGGAATAGGGGCAGTCTACGAGCAGTACTTC.

The chain links TRBV7-6 to TRBJ2-1, with 12 bases lining up with TRBD2. Germline values: CDR1 SGHVS, CDR2 FNYEAQ. J gave up 5 bases and V 0 bases, and 14 bases lay outside the gene matches. CDR3 length equals 20 residues. The CDR3 DNA is TGTGCCAGCAGCTTAGCGTCTAGCGGGAGGGCCCTGTCCAAAAACAATGAGCAGTTCTTC. This translates into CASSLASSGRALSKNNEQFF.

This clone occurred once. This chain links TRBV6-5 with TRBJ1-3; D unresolved. Germline assignment: CDR1 MNHEY and CDR2 SVGAGI. The ends were cut back, 4 bases at V and 2 bases at J, with 6 bases in the middle. The CDR3 runs 13 residues. CDR3 DNA: TGTGCCAGCAGTTGGACTACTGGAAACACCATATATTTT. Translating gives CASSWTTGNTIYF.

This sequence joins TRBV7-2 and TRBJ1-1; TRBD1 is a possible D gene (5 bases). Trimming removed 5 bases from V and 6 bases from J, with 19 bases in between. The germline CDR1 and CDR2 sequences are SGHTA and FQGNSA. The CDR3 has 15 amino acids. The CDR3: CASSPGLYESAEAFF. CDR3 coding DNA: TGTGCCAGCAGCCCGGGACTTTACGAGAGTGCTGAAGCTTTCTTT.

The V gene is TRBV4-3, the J gene TRBJ1-2; possible D gene TRBD1, 5 bases. V gave up 3 bases and J gave up 5 bases, with 10 bases separating them. Germline values: CDR1 LGHNA, CDR2 YSLEER. The CDR3 loop spans 13 amino acids. CDR3: CASSQGPGYGYTF. The CDR3 DNA reads as TGCGCCAGCAGCCAGGGCCCAGGGTATGGCTACACCTTC.

The rearrangement joins TRBV9 to TRBJ1-1; 8 nucleotides line up with TRBD1. CDR1 is SGDLS and CDR2 is YYNGEE in the germline V gene. The CDR3 runs 14 residues. V was pared by 0 bases and J by 3 bases, with 1 base of the junction left unmatched. CDR3 sequence reads: CASSVAGGHTEAFF. DNA of the CDR3: TGTGCCAGCAGCGTAGCAGGGGGCCACACTGAAGCTTTCTTT.